Following are 30 T cell receptor beta chains from one sample sequenced in a study of spatial heterogeneity in lung cancer. TCRdb analysed the 5' RACE reads with MiXCR anew, one entry per CDR3 protein. The repertoire holds nearly 15,000 distinct CDR3 sequences, roughly 7.7% seen once, with roughly 32% in the top ten. Indicated time point: sample taken at primary tumor resection. Without sorting, whole RNA was sequenced from tumor, nontumor lung or frozen PBMC. Here the sequenced sample was PBMCs, taken at surgery. Receptors were obtained from a female donor with early-stage non-small cell lung cancer.

This clonotype was counted at least ten times. The rearrangement joins TRBV5-1 to TRBJ1-6; 10 bases line up with TRBD1. The CDR3 runs to 16 residues. J lost 6 bases, V lost 0 bases, and 3 bases had no gene match. Germline V gene data show CDR1 as SGHRS and CDR2 as YFSETQ. The CDR3 spells CASSLAGTGVNSPLHF. DNA of the CDR3: TGCGCCAGCAGCTTGGCAGGGACAGGGGTTAATTCACCCCTCCACTTT.

This clonotype has at least ten counts. This chain uses TRBV6-6 with TRBJ1-2; the D is unclear. Germline CDR1 is MNHNY and CDR2 is SVGAGI (reference sequence). Trimming left V 6 bases short and J 4 bases short, with 15 bases between. The CDR3 sequence is 14 residues long. CDR3 residues: CASSSTTKSYGYTF. CDR3 coding DNA: TGTGCCAGCAGCTCCACCACCAAAAGCTATGGCTACACCTTC.

This clonotype was seen many times. This rearrangement joins TRBV7-2 to TRBJ2-7, with 9 bases aligning to TRBD2. Trimming at V came to 0 bases and at J to 5 bases, leaving 5 bases not matched to a gene. Germline values: CDR1 SGHTA, CDR2 FQGNSA. The CDR3 is 15 residues long. This CDR3 reads CASSLAGLASNEQYF. In DNA form, the CDR3 reads TGTGCCAGCAGCTTAGCGGGACTAGCCTCGAACGAGCAGTACTTC.

This clonotype is medium-sized (0.01 to 0.1%) within its sample. The chain is built from TRBV11-2 and TRBJ2-5; D unresolved. The CDR3 runs 15 residues. Deletions cut 2 bases from V and 2 bases from J, with 12 bases between. Germline loops: CDR1 SGHAT, CDR2 FQNNGV. The CDR3 here is CASSLNGKNQETQYF. The CDR3 nucleotides read TGTGCCAGCAGCTTAAATGGGAAGAATCAAGAGACCCAGTACTTC.

This clonotype was observed at least ten times. The chain has TRBV12-3 or TRBV12-4 and TRBJ2-6; no definite D call. The CDR3 totals 15 residues. V was clipped by 6 bases and J by 0 bases, with 9 bases between them. DNA of the CDR3: TGTGCCAGCAGCTCGACTGACTCTGGGGCCAACGTCCTGACTTTC. It specifies CASSSTDSGANVLTF.

The chain couples TRBV5-1 to TRBJ2-7; 8 bases fit TRBD2. V was pared by 4 bases and J by 2 bases, with 8 bases of the junction left unmatched. Looked up from germline, CDR1 is SGHRS and CDR2 is YFSETQ. The CDR3 is made up of 15 amino acids. CDR3: CASSPGPGGTYEQYF. The CDR3 nucleotides are TGCGCCAGCAGCCCGGGACCGGGAGGGACCTACGAGCAGTACTTC.

This clonotype was seen repeatedly, ten times or more. V is TRBV2 and J is TRBJ2-7; 10 bases are a match to TRBD1. The V and J ends lost 5 bases and 6 bases, in that order; junction bases with no gene match: 13. This CDR3 is 16 amino acids long. Germline-derived CDR1 and CDR2 are SNHLY and FYNNEI. In DNA, the CDR3 is TGTGCCAGCAGTCCCCGTCGGACAGGGGGTGGATCCGAGCAGTACTTC. It encodes CASSPRRTGGGSEQYF.

This clonotype was counted a single time. A read error is possible here, since a much larger clone lies one base away. The J gene is TRBJ2-3, the V gene TRBV13, with unresolved D. CDR1 PRHDT and CDR2 FYEKMQ come from the germline V gene (reference sequence). This CDR3 contains 12 residues. This CDR3 is CASSFRTDTRYF. The CDR3 DNA follows: TGTGCCAGCAGCTTCCGAACAGATACGCGGTATTTT.

This clonotype was picked up many times. The chain combines TRBV7-9 with TRBJ2-5; tentative D call: TRBD1 (7 bases). V lost 3 bases, J lost 4 bases, and 12 bases lay in between. This CDR3 is 14 amino acids long. Per the germline V gene, CDR1 is SEHNR and CDR2 is FQNEAQ (reference sequence). The CDR3 bases are TGTGCCAGCAGCTTGGGCGGGACAGTAGAGACCCAGTACTTC. Its translation is CASSLGGTVETQYF.

There are many counts of this clonotype. The rearrangement joins TRBV7-9 to TRBJ2-7; perhaps D is TRBD1 or TRBD2 (5 bases each). Trimming pared 5 bases from V and 2 bases from J, leaving 19 bases between. The V gene's germline CDR1 is SEHNR and CDR2 FQNEAQ (reference sequence). There are 16 residues in the CDR3. The CDR3 loop is CASSPSQGKDTYEQYF. CDR3 nucleotides: TGTGCCAGCAGCCCTAGCCAGGGCAAGGATACCTACGAGCAGTACTTC.

This clonotype has at least ten counts. The chain carries TRBV4-3 and TRBJ1-4; D uncertain. Looked up from germline, CDR1 is LGHNA and CDR2 is YSLEER. The CDR3 totals 17 residues. Between the trimmed V and J ends, which lost 2 bases and 0 bases, there was a span of 13 bases. CDR3 amino acids: CASSQNPGLATNEKLFF. Written as DNA, the CDR3 is TGCGCCAGCAGCCAAAATCCCGGGCTTGCAACTAATGAAAAACTGTTTTTT.

This chain links TRBV3-1 with TRBJ2-5; the D is unclear. Looked up from germline, CDR1 is LGHDT and CDR2 is YNNKEL (reference sequence). The CDR3 covers 16 residues. V shed 1 base and J shed 1 base, with 13 bases lying between them. The chain's CDR3 is CASSQGQNLIQETQYF. In nucleotides, the CDR3 is TGTGCCAGCAGCCAAGGGCAGAACTTAATCCAAGAGACCCAGTACTTC.

The sample holds many counts of this clonotype. The rearrangement links TRBV20-1 to TRBJ1-2; D ambiguous. Deletions cut 5 bases from V and 3 bases from J, with 7 bases between. Germline assignment: CDR1 DFQATT and CDR2 SNEGSKA (reference sequence). This CDR3 has 11 amino acids. DNA of the CDR3: TGCAGTGCTCAAGACCACTATGGCTACACCTTC. Its protein product is CSAQDHYGYTF.

This clonotype showed up many times. V gene TRBV29-1 combines with J gene TRBJ2-5, with 7 bases identical to TRBD1. Germline CDR1 SQVTM, CDR2 ANQGSEA. V dropped 6 bases and J dropped 4; count of bases not matched to a gene: 8. This CDR3 comprises 13 residues. For the CDR3, the DNA is TGCAGCGTCGACCCGACAGGGTTAGAGACCCAGTACTTC. It yields the protein CSVDPTGLETQYF.

This clonotype was seen repeatedly, ten times or more. The rearrangement uses TRBV25-1 and TRBJ2-3, with D maybe TRBD2 (6 bases). Germline CDR1 MGHDK, CDR2 SYGVNS. This CDR3 spans 17 amino acids. Trimming took off 4 bases at V and 3 bases at J, with 20 bases between the two ends. The CDR3 sequence is CASSANPHGRLTDTQYF. Here the CDR3 DNA reads TGTGCCAGCAGTGCGAACCCCCACGGGAGATTGACAGATACGCAGTATTTT.

At least ten counts were recorded for this clonotype. The chain is built from TRBV20-1 and TRBJ2-1, with D unresolved. This CDR3 region has 12 residues. V lost 6 bases, J lost 4 bases, and 10 bases lay in between. Germline V gene sequence: CDR1 DFQATT, CDR2 SNEGSKA (reference sequence). CDR3 amino acids: CSAPDWYNEQFF. The DNA of the CDR3 is TGCAGTGCCCCAGACTGGTACAATGAGCAGTTCTTC.

In this sample, this clonotype turned up many times. The chain recombines TRBV20-1 with TRBJ2-5; D ambiguous. Deletions cut 2 bases from V and 3 bases from J, with 7 bases between. This CDR3 comprises 12 residues. The germline V gene has CDR1 DFQATT and CDR2 SNEGSKA (reference sequence). CDR3 sequence: CSARRNEETQYF. In DNA form, the CDR3 reads TGCAGTGCTAGACGCAATGAAGAGACCCAGTACTTC.

This clonotype was seen at least ten times. The rearrangement joins TRBV6-6 to TRBJ1-3; no firm D call. The CDR3 extends over 14 amino acids. The germline gives CDR1 MNHNY, CDR2 SVGAGI (reference sequence). V shed 9 bases and J shed 8 bases, with 20 bases lying between them. This CDR3 is CASSLRPERYTIYF. The DNA of the CDR3 is TGTGCCAGTTCGCTCCGACCCGAGAGGTACACCATATATTTT.

This clonotype occurred a few times. The rearrangement uses TRBV5-1 and TRBJ2-7; 9 positions agree with TRBD1. The ends lost 3 bases at V and 3 bases at J; junction bases unmatched: 7. Germline lookup yields CDR1 SGHRS and CDR2 YFSETQ. There are 15 residues in the CDR3. CDR3 protein: CASSSWGTGSYEQYF. For the CDR3, the DNA is TGCGCCAGCAGCTCGTGGGGGACAGGGAGCTACGAGCAGTACTTC.

At least ten counts were recorded for this clonotype. J is TRBJ2-3 and V is TRBV4-1; D is ambiguous. CDR3 length equals 15 residues. In germline, CDR1 is MGHRA, CDR2 YSYEKL. V was shortened by 0 bases and J by 0 bases, with 7 bases between the two germline ends. The chain's CDR3 is CASSQDPRSTDTQYF. CDR3 DNA: TGCGCCAGCAGCCAAGATCCGAGGAGCACAGATACGCAGTATTTT.

This clonotype was seen at least ten times. The J gene is TRBJ1-6, the V gene TRBV5-5, with TRBD1 as a possible D gene (5 bases). Trimming removed 3 bases from V and 0 bases from J, with 16 bases in between. CDR3 length equals 18 residues. Germline V lookup: CDR1 SGHKS, CDR2 YYEKEE (reference sequence). The CDR3 DNA reads as TGTGCCAGCAGCTCCAGCCAGGGATATAGCTCCTATAATTCACCCCTCCACTTT. Encoded protein: CASSSSQGYSSYNSPLHF.

The chain is built from TRBV5-1 and TRBJ2-5; D perhaps matches TRBD2 (5 bases). The V gene's germline CDR1 is SGHRS and CDR2 YFSETQ. This CDR3 has 13 amino acids. The germline V and J ends were trimmed by 8 bases and 4 bases, with 15 bases remaining between them. The CDR3 sequence: CARAVGIGETQYF. The CDR3 DNA reads TGCGCCAGAGCGGTGGGGATAGGAGAGACCCAGTACTTC.

This clonotype appeared many times. This chain joins TRBV29-1 and TRBJ1-1; no reliable D call. V lost 7 bases and J lost 1, with 16 bases in between. The CDR3 spans 14 residues. Germline V gives CDR1 SQVTM, CDR2 ANQGSEA. The CDR3 DNA reads TGCAGCGGAAAAACCGGTTCGTCGAACACTGAAGCTTTCTTT. Residues: CSGKTGSSNTEAFF.

The gene calls are TRBV19 and TRBJ2-7; 7 nucleotides agree with TRBD2. Trimming removed 4 bases from V and 0 bases from J; junction bases left unmatched: 9. The CDR3 runs to 16 residues. CDR1 is LNHDA and CDR2 is SQIVND in the germline V gene (reference sequence). CDR3 region: CASSTRSGASSYEQYF. The CDR3 DNA reads as TGTGCCAGTAGTACCAGAAGCGGGGCCAGCTCCTACGAGCAGTACTTC.

This clonotype was counted ten times or more. CDR3: CASSPPTSLPYEQYF. The CDR3 DNA is TGTGCCAGCAGTCCCCCGACTAGTCTTCCCTACGAGCAGTACTTC. The chain uses TRBV28 and TRBJ2-7; possible D gene TRBD2, 6 bases. CDR3 length: 15 amino acids. Germline CDR1 is MDHEN and CDR2 is SYDVKM. The V gene lost 5 bases and the J gene lost 2 bases, with 16 bases spanning the gap.

This clonotype showed up many times. The chain recombines TRBV7-2 with TRBJ1-1; D is possibly TRBD1 (6 bases). Trimming cost V 3 bases and J 4 bases, with 15 bases left between them. CDR1 is SGHTA and CDR2 is FQGNSA in the germline V gene. CDR3 length: 15 residues. The CDR3 reads CASSLDPQGITEAFF. As DNA, the CDR3 is TGTGCCAGCAGCTTGGACCCACAGGGAATCACTGAAGCTTTCTTT.

This clonotype was recorded many times. The chain is built from TRBV28 and TRBJ1-6, with TRBD1 matching 9 bases. Losses at the gene ends were 4 bases for V and 9 bases for J; bases not matched to a gene: 4. CDR3 length: 14 amino acids. The germline V gene has CDR1 MDHEN and CDR2 SYDVKM. DNA of the CDR3: TGTGCCAGCAGTTCGGGACAGGGAGTTTCACCCCTCCACTTT. Protein product: CASSSGQGVSPLHF.

This clonotype showed up many times. The chain links TRBV6-2 or TRBV6-3 to TRBJ2-4; TRBD2 matches at 12 bases. The CDR3 is made up of 14 amino acids. Germline V gives CDR1 MNHEY, CDR2 SVGEGT. The J segment lost 7 bases and the V segment lost 7 bases, leaving 5 bases of the junction unmatched. The CDR3 DNA follows: TGTGCCAGCATGCTAGCGGGGGGGCCGAACATTCAGTACTTC. This encodes CASMLAGGPNIQYF.

This clonotype was counted between two and nine times. The chain employs TRBV12-3 or TRBV12-4 and TRBJ2-5; D tentatively fits TRBD1 or TRBD2 (6 bases each). There are 14 residues in the CDR3. V was pared by 3 bases and J by 5 bases, with 13 bases between. CDR3 in DNA: TGTGCCAGCAGTTTTGCCGGGGGCGGCGAGACCCAGTACTTC. Translating gives CASSFAGGGETQYF.

This clonotype has a count of ten or more. The chain employs TRBV9 and TRBJ2-7; D not certain. Looked up from germline, CDR1 is SGDLS and CDR2 is YYNGEE. This CDR3 contains 14 residues. The V and J ends lost 1 base and 5 bases respectively, with 13 bases between them. The DNA for the CDR3 is TGTGCCAGCAGCGTACTTGGGGTGGCTAACGAGCAGTACTTC. Translation gives CASSVLGVANEQYF. Full variable domain (missing parts from reference TRBV9 and TRBJ2-7): DSGVTQTPKHLITATGQRVTLRCSPRSGDLSVYWYQQSLDQGLQFLIQYYNGEERAKGNILERFSAQQFPDLHSELNLSSLELGDSALYFCASSVLGVANEQYFGPGTRLTVT.